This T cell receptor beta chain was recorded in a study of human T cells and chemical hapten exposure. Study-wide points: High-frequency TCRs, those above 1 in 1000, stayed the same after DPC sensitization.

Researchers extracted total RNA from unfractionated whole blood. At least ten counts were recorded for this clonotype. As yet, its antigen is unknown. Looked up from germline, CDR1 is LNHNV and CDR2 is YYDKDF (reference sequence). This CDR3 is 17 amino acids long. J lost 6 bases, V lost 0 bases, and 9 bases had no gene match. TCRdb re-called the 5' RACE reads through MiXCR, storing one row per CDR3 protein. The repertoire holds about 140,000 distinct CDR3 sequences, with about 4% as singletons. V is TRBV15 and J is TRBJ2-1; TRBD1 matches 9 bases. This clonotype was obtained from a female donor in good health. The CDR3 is CATSRDFSTGGFNEQFF. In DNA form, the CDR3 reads TGTGCCACCAGCAGAGATTTTTCGACAGGGGGGTTCAATGAGCAGTTCTTC. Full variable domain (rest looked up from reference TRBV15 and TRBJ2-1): DAMVIQNPRYQVTQFGKPVTLSCSQTLNHNVMYWYQQKSSQAPKLLFHYYDKDFNNEADTPDNFQSRRPNTSFCFLDIRSPGLGDTAMYLCATSRDFSTGGFNEQFFGPGTRLTVL.